These 32 T cell receptor beta chains came from one sample sequenced in a study of Graves' ophthalmopathy and Graves' hyperthyroidism. The authors amplified TCR beta CDR3 regions, and they did so from RNA transcripts for repertoire sequencing. The library came from an HTBI-primed first-round RT-PCR and a second-round multiplex PCR. TCRdb independently ran MiXCR on the multiplex PCR reads; one entry per CDR3 protein. The table has 650,000 to 900,000 distinct CDR3 sequences, 35% to 50% seen once. Sequenced sample: peripheral blood. All receptors come from an adult man with Graves' ophthalmopathy.

A note on this clonotype: A much bigger clone sits one base away, suggesting this may be a read error. The chain joins TRBV29-1 to TRBJ1-2; a weak D match, TRBD1 (5 bases). The germline gives CDR1 SQVTM, CDR2 ANQGSEA. The CDR3 runs to 14 residues. V was trimmed by 0 bases and J by 8 bases, leaving 16 bases between them. CDR3 coding DNA: TGCAGCGTTGAAGATTTCGGAGGGGACCGCGGCTACACCTTC. Its protein is CSVEDFGGDRGYTF.

The gene calls are TRBV25-1 and TRBJ1-5; 8 positions agree with TRBD1. This CDR3 spans 16 amino acids. Germline lookup yields CDR1 MGHDK and CDR2 SYGVNS. J gave up 3 bases and V 3 bases, and 7 bases lay outside the gene matches. This chain's CDR3 is CASSDPGTGVNQPQHF. The CDR3 bases are TGTGCCAGCAGTGACCCAGGGACAGGTGTCAATCAGCCCCAGCATTTT.

This clonotype came up many times. The rearrangement links TRBV6-1 to TRBJ1-2; TRBD1 matches 8 bases. V dropped 6 bases and J dropped 2; count of bases not matched to a gene: 5. Looked up from germline, CDR1 is MNHNS and CDR2 is SASEGT. This CDR3 has 14 amino acids. The CDR3 coding sequence is TGTGCCAGCAGAAGGACAGGGATAAACTATGGCTACACCTTC. Its translation: CASRRTGINYGYTF.

This clonotype was counted at least ten times. The chain joins TRBV9 to TRBJ1-2; the match to TRBD1 covers 9 bases. Germline CDR1 is SGDLS and CDR2 is YYNGEE. V lost 0 bases to trimming and J lost 6 bases; unmatched junction nucleotides: 6. This CDR3 is built from 15 residues. CDR3 DNA sequence: TGTGCCAGCAGCGTAGATTGGACAGGGGAGGATGGCTACACCTTC. It yields the protein CASSVDWTGEDGYTF.

The rearrangement joins TRBV11-2 to TRBJ2-7, with 9 bases fitting TRBD2. CDR3 length equals 13 residues. Germline V gene sequence: CDR1 SGHAT, CDR2 FQNNGV. V shed 11 bases and J 4 bases; nucleotides not matched to a gene: 9. CDR3 in DNA: TGTGCCTGGAGTATCACTAGCGGGTACGAGCAGTACTTC. It codes for CAWSITSGYEQYF. Combining the CDR3 with reference TRBV11-2 and TRBJ2-7 gives the whole variable domain EAGVAQSPRYKIIEKRQSVAFWCNPISGHATLYWYQQILGQGPKLLIQFQNNGVVDDSQLPKDRFSAERLKGVDSTLKIQPAKLEDSAVYLCAWSITSGYEQYFGPGTRLTVT.

This clonotype was seen repeatedly, ten times or more. The chain has TRBV2 and TRBJ2-5; D gene unclear. V shed 8 bases and J shed 5 bases, with 9 bases lying between them. From germline, CDR1 is SNHLY and CDR2 FYNNEI. This CDR3 has 11 amino acids. The CDR3 region is CASDLGETQYF. The CDR3 DNA is TGTGCCAGCGACCTCGGGGAGACCCAGTACTTC.

About this clonotype: Because it lacks the conserved phenylalanine or tryptophan at the end, this CDR3 is likely a read error. The chain is built from TRBV20-1 and TRBJ2-7; 10 bases map to TRBD1. The germline gives CDR1 DFQATT, CDR2 SNEGSKA (reference sequence). V lost 7 bases and J lost 3; bases outside the gene matches: 6. CDR3 length: 13 residues. CDR3 sequence reads: CSVVRTGGYEQYS. Here the CDR3 DNA reads TGCAGTGTCGTGCGGACAGGGGGCTACGAGCAGTACTCC.

This clonotype was detected a few times. The chain is built from TRBV6-5 and TRBJ2-7; no reliable D call. This CDR3 comprises 13 residues. Trimming stripped 2 bases from V and 2 bases from J, with 7 bases between. Germline CDR1 reads MNHEY; CDR2 reads SVGAGI. The CDR3 nucleotides read TGTGCCAGCAGTTACACTCAGGCCTACGAGCAGTACTTC. Translation gives CASSYTQAYEQYF.

The genes are TRBV25-1 and TRBJ2-2; perhaps TRBD1 as D (6 bases). V shed 8 bases and J shed 2 bases, with 18 bases lying between them. Germline values: CDR1 MGHDK, CDR2 SYGVNS. The CDR3 covers 16 residues. The CDR3 region is CASSPPRTANTGELFF. The CDR3, as DNA: TGTGCCAGCTCACCACCCCGGACAGCTAACACCGGGGAGCTGTTTTTT.

This clonotype has just a few counts. The chain uses TRBV2 and TRBJ2-7; 9 bases fit TRBD1. The V gene's germline CDR1 is SNHLY and CDR2 FYNNEI. This CDR3 spans 15 amino acids. V trimming: 7 bases; J trimming: 5 bases; junction bases outside the gene matches: 12. The CDR3 nucleotides read TGTGCCAGCATCGCATCCGGGACAGGGTTCCACGAGCAGTACTTC. Protein: CASIASGTGFHEQYF.

Many counts were recorded for this clonotype. The chain carries TRBV7-2 and TRBJ1-1; 9 bases fit TRBD1. CDR3 length equals 15 residues. From germline, CDR1 is SGHTA and CDR2 FQGNSA. After removal of 3 bases from V and 3 bases from J, the junction contained 5 bases not matched to a gene. The DNA for the CDR3 is TGTGCCAGCAGCTTTACAGGGGGCGGGCACACTGAAGCTTTCTTT. This translates into CASSFTGGGHTEAFF.

Details on this clonotype: A junction boundary mismatches the germline segment, possibly from a read error. This rearrangement joins TRBV7-9 to TRBJ2-6, with D perhaps TRBD1 (6 bases). The CDR3 runs to 13 residues. Germline V lookup: CDR1 SEHNR, CDR2 FQNEAQ (reference sequence). The CDR3 region has the DNA TGTGCCAGCAGTCCCCAGGGGTCCAACGTCCTGGCTTTC. It codes for CASSPQGSNVLAF.

This clonotype was detected ten times or more. This sequence joins TRBV20-1 and TRBJ1-6, with 7 bases identical to TRBD1. The CDR3 length is 14 residues. V shed 1 base, J shed 5 bases, and the junction held 2 bases outside the gene matches. Germline V CDR1 and CDR2: DFQATT, SNEGSKA (reference sequence). The DNA of the CDR3 is TGCAGTGCTAGAGCAGGACAGGATAATTCACCCCTCCACTTT. Residues: CSARAGQDNSPLHF.

This clonotype was found many times. V is TRBV7-9 and J is TRBJ2-7, with D possibly matching TRBD1 (6 bases). Between the trimmed V and J ends, which lost 5 bases and 0 bases, there was a span of 14 bases. In germline, CDR1 is SEHNR, CDR2 FQNEAQ (reference sequence). The length of the CDR3 is 15 residues. This CDR3 is CASSPFRQVSYEQYF. The CDR3 nucleotides are TGTGCCAGCAGCCCTTTTCGACAGGTCTCCTACGAGCAGTACTTC.

This CDR3 is CASTPGRDSYNSPLHF. CDR3 nucleotides: TGTGCCAGCACCCCTGGGAGGGACTCCTATAATTCACCCCTCCACTTT. This chain joins TRBV9 and TRBJ1-6; D is ambiguous. CDR1 and CDR2 (germline): SGDLS, YYNGEE. The CDR3 sequence is 16 residues long. Deletions cut 6 bases from V and 0 bases from J, with 13 bases between.

The chain carries TRBV19 and TRBJ1-2; D is possibly TRBD1 (6 bases). Germline CDR1 is LNHDA and CDR2 is SQIVND (reference sequence). This CDR3 contains 15 residues. V was pared by 7 bases and J by 3 bases, with 18 bases between. The CDR3 DNA reads as TGTGCCAGTACCCATTCATACAGGGAACACTATGGCTACACCTTC. It yields the protein CASTHSYREHYGYTF.

This clonotype came up many times. The CDR3 region is CSVRTGSNQPQHF. DNA for the CDR3: TGCAGCGTCCGGACAGGGAGTAATCAGCCCCAGCATTTT. The V call is TRBV29-1, the J call TRBJ1-5; TRBD1 agrees at 8 bases. The CDR3 has 13 amino acids. With V trimmed by 6 bases and J by 4 bases, 5 bases remained unmatched. Germline lookup yields CDR1 SQVTM and CDR2 ANQGSEA.

This clonotype occurred once. This sequence joins TRBV2 and TRBJ1-4, with D maybe TRBD1 (5 bases). The germline V gene has CDR1 SNHLY and CDR2 FYNNEI. The V end lost 4 bases, the J end lost 4 bases, and 10 bases lay between the germline ends. The CDR3 covers 14 residues. The CDR3 loop reads CASSGGRLNEKLFF. The CDR3 DNA sequence: TGTGCCAGCAGTGGGGGACGGCTTAATGAAAAACTGTTTTTT.

This clonotype was observed a few times. The CDR3 DNA reads TGTGCCAGCAGCTTTGGAACCAGGGTACAATCACCCCTCCACTTT. It specifies CASSFGTRVQSPLHF. The rearrangement links TRBV11-2 to TRBJ1-6, with a weak D call TRBD1 (5 bases). The length of the CDR3 is 15 residues. Deletions cut 3 bases from V and 10 bases from J, with 16 bases between. The germline V gene encodes CDR1 SGHAT and CDR2 FQNNGV.

The gene calls are TRBV11-1 and TRBJ1-2, with D perhaps TRBD1 (6 bases). The V end lost 7 bases, the J end lost 8 bases, and 17 bases lay between the germline ends. The CDR3 loop spans 13 amino acids. Germline V gene data show CDR1 as SGHAT and CDR2 as FQDESV (reference sequence). In DNA, the CDR3 is TGTGCCAGCACCGCAACCCCGGGGGGCGGCTACACCTTC. It specifies CASTATPGGGYTF.

In its sample, this clonotype was seen many times. The V and J genes are TRBV2 and TRBJ1-6; TRBD1 aligns across 7 bases. Germline V CDR1 and CDR2: SNHLY, FYNNEI. The CDR3 contains 15 residues. V shed 4 bases, J shed 4 bases, and the junction held 4 bases outside the gene matches. This CDR3 is CASSATGQYNSPLHF. DNA of the CDR3: TGTGCCAGCAGTGCGACGGGACAGTATAATTCACCCCTCCACTTT.

This chain joins TRBV4-2 and TRBJ2-2, with TRBD1 matching over 7 bases. CDR1 is LGHNA, CDR2 YNFKEQ, per germline. V dropped 0 bases and J dropped 5; count of bases not matched to a gene: 9. This CDR3 contains 17 residues. DNA of the CDR3: TGTGCCAGCAGCCAAGATATTTTCCGCAGGGGGACCGGGGAGCTGTTTTTT. It is translated as CASSQDIFRRGTGELFF.

The rearrangement links TRBV20-1 to TRBJ1-2; 10 nucleotides agree with TRBD1. The CDR3 has 15 residues. The junction had 8 bases not matched to a gene; V was cut back by 3 bases and J by 4 bases. The germline CDR1 and CDR2 sequences are DFQATT and SNEGSKA (reference sequence). In DNA form, the CDR3 reads TGCAGTGCTAGCGATGGGGACAGGGGAATCTATGGCTACACCTTC. Its translation: CSASDGDRGIYGYTF.

The rearrangement joins TRBV20-1 to TRBJ2-5, with D possibly TRBD1 on 7 matching bases. This CDR3 is 17 amino acids long. Trimming removed 5 bases from V and 5 bases from J, with 27 bases in between. Per germline, CDR1 DFQATT and CDR2 SNEGSKA (reference sequence). The CDR3 DNA follows: TGCAGTGCTCCGCGTGGCTCTGGGGCAGGGGGGATGGAGACCCAGTACTTC. Its translation is CSAPRGSGAGGMETQYF.

CDR3: CSVGQGITQHF. In DNA form, the CDR3 reads TGCAGCGTTGGACAGGGCATAACCCAGCATTTT. The chain links TRBV29-1 to TRBJ1-5, with 7 bases identical to TRBD1. Germline V lookup: CDR1 SQVTM, CDR2 ANQGSEA. The CDR3 is 11 amino acids. J gave up 11 bases and V 4 bases, and 5 bases lay outside the gene matches.

This sequence joins TRBV11-1 and TRBJ1-2; 7 nucleotides line up with TRBD1. CDR1 is SGHAT, CDR2 FQDESV, per germline (reference sequence). Trimming at V came to 11 bases and at J to 9 bases, leaving 9 bases not matched to a gene. The CDR3 loop spans 11 amino acids. DNA of the CDR3: TGTGCCTCAGACAGGGTTTGGAGCTACACCTTC. This gives the protein CASDRVWSYTF.

This clonotype has more than one count but fewer than ten. The J gene is TRBJ2-5, the V gene TRBV20-1; perhaps D is TRBD1 or TRBD2 (5 bases each). The germline V and J ends were trimmed by 5 bases and 5 bases, with 9 bases remaining between them. CDR3 size: 11 residues. CDR1 and CDR2 (germline): DFQATT, SNEGSKA (reference sequence). CDR3 DNA: TGCAGTGCTGGGACCCCGGAGACCCAGTACTTC. Its protein is CSAGTPETQYF.

The chain links TRBV7-9 to TRBJ2-2; no firm D call. V was pared by 6 bases and J by 6 bases, with 8 bases between. Germline CDR1 reads SEHNR; CDR2 reads FQNEAQ (reference sequence). This CDR3 is built from 12 residues. The CDR3 sequence is CASSIPPGELFF. The CDR3 region has the DNA TGTGCCAGCAGTATCCCTCCCGGGGAGCTGTTTTTT.

The genes are TRBV9 and TRBJ2-2; D is uncertain. Germline V CDR1 and CDR2: SGDLS, YYNGEE. V lost 2 bases to trimming and J lost 6 bases, with 17 bases between them. The length of the CDR3 is 16 residues. Here the CDR3 DNA reads TGTGCCAGCAGCGTGGAAGGACGGGCAAAAGCCGGGGAGCTGTTTTTT. Translating gives CASSVEGRAKAGELFF.

The chain uses TRBV20-1 and TRBJ2-7, with 9 bases that match TRBD1. The ends lost 0 bases at V and 4 bases at J; junction bases unmatched: 1. The germline CDR1 and CDR2 sequences are DFQATT and SNEGSKA (reference sequence). The length of the CDR3 is 13 residues. The CDR3 spells CSAREDRGYEQYF. The CDR3, as DNA: TGCAGTGCTAGAGAAGACAGGGGGTACGAGCAGTACTTC.

In this sample, this clonotype turned up once. V gene TRBV29-1 combines with J gene TRBJ2-6; D possibly corresponds to TRBD1 (6 bases). This CDR3 region has 12 residues. The ends were cut back, 4 bases at V and 18 bases at J, with 19 bases in the middle. Germline V gives CDR1 SQVTM, CDR2 ANQGSEA. Written as DNA, the CDR3 is TGCAGCGTTGTGGGGGCAACTTTGATCAAGACTTTC. Translated, it gives CSVVGATLIKTF.

The chain employs TRBV19 and TRBJ1-1; 7 nucleotides match TRBD1. V shed 3 bases, J shed 4 bases, and the junction held 14 bases outside the gene matches. Germline CDR1 is LNHDA and CDR2 is SQIVND (reference sequence). There are 17 residues in the CDR3. The CDR3 region has the DNA TGTGCCAGTAGTATCCCCGGACAGGCCTCATCGAGCACTGAAGCTTTCTTT. It is translated as CASSIPGQASSSTEAFF.